This TCR beta chain was profiled in a study of T cells after posttransplantation cyclophosphamide. TCRdb's table, derived via immunoSEQ multiplex PCR, lists solely in-frame clones and lacks some. The profile covers some 40,000 clones, none occurring a single time. On the day of bone marrow donation, the related graft donor provided peripheral blood. This clone was recorded many times. Its cognate antigen is unknown. Study-level findings and limits: Tissue-infiltrating T cells from skin or gut overlapped little with blood T cells.

Per germline, CDR1 MNHEY and CDR2 SMNVEV (reference sequence). Trimming cost V 3 bases and J 4 bases, with 8 bases left between them. The CDR3 loop spans 13 amino acids. This clonotype was sampled from a man aged 45-60 years in good health, CMV-negative, and a related stem cell transplant donor. Sequencing input: PBMCs. This sequence joins TRBV27 and TRBJ2-3, with D possibly matching TRBD1 (5 bases). As DNA, the CDR3 is TGTGCCAGCAGTTTCTCAGGGCCAGATACGCAGTATTTT. Translated: CASSFSGPDTQYF.